This paragraph covers one T cell receptor (beta chain) sequence. Its specificity is not known. The CDR3 consists of 15 residues. Germline V gene data show CDR1 as SGHTA and CDR2 as FQGNSA. The record originates from a study of cytomegalovirus exposure and HLA in healthy donors. Findings and limits, study-wide: The study recorded some 160 TCR beta chains that were cytomegalovirus-associated. Apart from CMV serostatus, no immune exposure information was available. Rarity marked most TCR sequences, yet some public TCRs occurred in many donors.

The PCR contained 60 Vbeta and 13 Jbeta primers. Sequencing used immunoSEQ multiplex PCR; TCRdb keeps in-frame clones, though not all of them. In the table there are approximately 120,000 clones, around 73% of which are singletons. The sequence derives from a man aged 40-50 years in good health and CMV-seronegative. This chain links TRBV7-2 with TRBJ2-5; TRBD1 might be the D (7 bases). The J call may not be correct, given that the DNA end is closer to TRBJ2-7. The specimen was PBMCs. CDR3 region: CASSLRQGGGYEQYF. The CDR3 DNA reads as TGTGCCAGCAGCTTAAGACAGGGAGGCGGCTACGAGCAGTACTTC.